This T cell receptor beta chain was captured by sequencing in a study of CD8 T cells in ankylosing spondylitis. With regard to this clonotype: The antigen is unknown.

The study's findings and limits: Both synovial fluid and blood in reactive arthritis had previously been reported to carry some motif variants. There was reportedly significant enrichment of clones that were disease-linked in matched ankylosing spondylitis synovial fluid. Among TCR beta sequences, a motif of eight highly homologous variants appeared characteristic of ankylosing spondylitis blood. As for the disease-linked clones, they showed a CD8+ phenotype and occurred at relatively low frequencies in peripheral blood.

This CDR3 is built from 15 residues. Germline V gene sequence: CDR1 MNHEY, CDR2 SMNVEV (reference sequence). V was clipped by 2 bases and J by 7 bases, with 14 bases between them. Each CDR3 protein gets one entry after TCRdb re-called the 5' RACE reads with MiXCR. The table shows roughly 180,000 distinct CDR3 sequences, with 9.5% to 15% occurring only once. The clonotype comes from a male donor with ankylosing spondylitis or in good health (not recorded which). Sequencing was done on a sample of blood, either unsorted or a sorted T cell fraction (not recorded which). The chain links TRBV27 to TRBJ2-2, with D uncertain. The CDR3 coding sequence is TGTGCCAGCAGTTTAATCGATAGGTTGGGCGGGGAGCTGTTTTTT. Translating gives CASSLIDRLGGELFF.